This T cell receptor (beta chain) was sequenced for a study of blood T cells in healthy people across ages. It was with a sample-barcoded 5' primer and a J-beta primer mix that a second PCR of about 6 to 12 cycles was run. TCRdb recomputed calls from the 5' RACE reads with MiXCR, one row per CDR3 protein. The repertoire holds about 800,000 distinct CDR3 sequences, with 58% as singletons. As to this clonotype: Its antigen is not identified.

Study observations and caveats: From one million sequenced T cells, diversity estimates were lower bounds.

The study recruited healthy Caucasian donors from Russia who were aged about 6 to 100. Germline CDR1 is SEHNR and CDR2 is FQNEAQ (reference sequence). CDR3 length equals 15 residues. V gave up 5 bases and J gave up 7 bases, with 21 bases separating them. The specimen was blood. The sequence was collected from a man in his thirties or forties in good health. The V and J genes are TRBV7-9 and TRBJ2-7; D perhaps matches TRBD2 (5 bases). In DNA form, the CDR3 reads TGTGCCAGCAGCACTCTTAGCGAGGGCGAATGGGAGCAGTACTTC. It yields the protein CASSTLSEGEWEQYF. The whole variable domain, remainder taken from reference TRBV7-9 and TRBJ2-7, is DTGVSQNPRHKITKRGQNVTFRCDPISEHNRLYWYRQTLGQGPEFLTYFQNEAQLEKSRLLSDRFSAERPKGSFSTLEIQRTEQGDSAMYLCASSTLSEGEWEQYFGPGTRLTVT.